This T cell receptor (beta chain) was obtained from a study of CD8 T cells in ankylosing spondylitis listed by TCRdb under 2017. Looking at the study overall: The study profiled T cell receptor beta repertoires in healthy donors and ankylosing spondylitis patients to find disease-linked TCR variants. The full study cohort was made up of over 20 ankylosing spondylitis patients and roughly 98 healthy donors. Samples of peripheral blood were taken, and for ankylosing spondylitis patients, synovial fluid was collected as well.

TCRdb shows the sequencer as Illumina HiSeq 2500. TCR beta libraries were prepared by quantitative 5'-RACE with molecular barcodes. Processing in the source paper ran as follows. A new computational method, built on a probabilistic model of VDJ rearrangement, was used to identify disease-linked TCR variants. TCRdb reprocessing: public reads trimmed at Q25 with fastp, clones called with MiXCR, in-frame beta chains kept. Rows with a matching CDR3 protein are joined into one entry that keeps the most common DNA and genes. What appears here as the V and J calls and clone size reflects TCRdb's work, not the paper's. The sample includes some 150,000 distinct CDR3 sequences, with about an eighth observed a single time. The top ten clonotypes cover 4.1% of the sample. In this sample, this clonotype turned up many times. What antigen it recognizes has not been identified. No much larger clone is present one base from it, and per-base qualities are unavailable.

The paper as a whole reports these results and caveats: A CD8+ phenotype was shown by the disease-linked clones, which were found at relatively low frequencies in peripheral blood. Some of the motif variants had been reported before in the synovial fluid and blood of reactive arthritis patients, a finding that suggests common disease-initiation mechanisms. The disease-linked clones were reported as significantly enriched in matched synovial fluid samples from ankylosing spondylitis patients. Blood from ankylosing spondylitis patients appeared to be characterized by a TCR beta motif made up of eight highly homologous amino acid variants.

The CDR3 starts with the cysteine, ends with the phenylalanine, and has 13 residues. The CDR3 DNA has 39 bases and is translated from base 1. The junction shows trimming of 0 bases on V and 6 bases on J, plus 9 bases between the germline ends. As encoded in the germline V gene, CDR1 is SGHRS while CDR2 is YFSETQ. This TCR was sampled from a female donor with ankylosing spondylitis or in good health (not recorded which). Input material: blood, either unsorted or a sorted T cell fraction (not recorded which). The sequence joins TRBV5-1 to TRBJ1-2, with no D gene named confidently. The DNA sequence reads TGCGCCAGCAGCTTGGGTTCCGGGGATGGCTACACCTTC. It encodes CASSLGSGDGYTF.